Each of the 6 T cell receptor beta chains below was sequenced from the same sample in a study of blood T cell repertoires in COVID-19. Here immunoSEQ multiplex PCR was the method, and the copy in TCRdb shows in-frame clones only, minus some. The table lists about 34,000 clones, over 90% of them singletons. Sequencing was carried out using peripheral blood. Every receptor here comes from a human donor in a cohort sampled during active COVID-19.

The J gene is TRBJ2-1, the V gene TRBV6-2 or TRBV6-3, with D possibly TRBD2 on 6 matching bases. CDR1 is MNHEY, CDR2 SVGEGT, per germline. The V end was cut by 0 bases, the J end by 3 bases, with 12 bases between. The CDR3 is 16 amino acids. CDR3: CASSYSIREVYNEQFF. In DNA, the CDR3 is TGTGCCAGCAGTTACTCGATCAGGGAGGTCTACAATGAGCAGTTCTTC.

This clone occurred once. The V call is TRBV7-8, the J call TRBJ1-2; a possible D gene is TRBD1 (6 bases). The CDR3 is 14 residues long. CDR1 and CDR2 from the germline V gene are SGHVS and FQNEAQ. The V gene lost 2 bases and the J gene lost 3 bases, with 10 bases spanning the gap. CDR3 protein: CASSLSGGHYGYTF. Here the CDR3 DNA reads TGTGCCAGCAGCTTATCGGGGGGCCACTATGGCTACACCTTC.

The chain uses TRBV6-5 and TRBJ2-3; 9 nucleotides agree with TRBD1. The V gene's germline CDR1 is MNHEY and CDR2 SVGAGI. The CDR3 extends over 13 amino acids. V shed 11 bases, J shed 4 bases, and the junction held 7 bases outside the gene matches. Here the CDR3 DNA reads TGTGCCGTACGGGACAGGGATGCAGATACGCAGTATTTT. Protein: CAVRDRDADTQYF.

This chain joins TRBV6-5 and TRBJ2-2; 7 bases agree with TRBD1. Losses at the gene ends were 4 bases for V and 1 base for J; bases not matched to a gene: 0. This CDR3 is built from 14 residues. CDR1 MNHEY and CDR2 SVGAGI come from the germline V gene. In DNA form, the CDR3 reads TGTGCCAGCAGTTGGACAGGGAACACCGGGGAGCTGTTTTTT. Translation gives CASSWTGNTGELFF.

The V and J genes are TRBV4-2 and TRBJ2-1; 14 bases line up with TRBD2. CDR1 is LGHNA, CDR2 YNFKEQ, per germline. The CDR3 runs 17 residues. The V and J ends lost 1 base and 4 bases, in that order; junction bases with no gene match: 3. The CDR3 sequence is CASSQVTSGGAYNEQFF. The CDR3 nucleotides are TGTGCCAGCAGCCAAGTGACTAGCGGGGGGGCTTACAATGAGCAGTTCTTC.

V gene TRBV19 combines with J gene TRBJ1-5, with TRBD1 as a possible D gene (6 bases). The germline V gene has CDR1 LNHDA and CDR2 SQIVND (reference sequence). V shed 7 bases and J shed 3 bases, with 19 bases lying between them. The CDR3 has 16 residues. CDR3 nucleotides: TGTGCCAGTAAAGGTCCAGGGGCTGGATACAATCAGCCCCAGCATTTT. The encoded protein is CASKGPGAGYNQPQHF.